The sequence of this TCR beta chain was determined in a study of blood T cell repertoires in COVID-19. Study in general: COVID-19 samples collected from the United States, Italy and Spain covered acute and convalescent phases. Sample material is recorded as cDNA or gDNA derived from T cells, B-cell-depleted T cells, or PBMCs.

Authors' processing steps: Using reference gene primer amplification, nucleated cell counts were estimated. Clones were sequenced by immunoSEQ multiplex PCR, and TCRdb holds only the in-frame ones, with some missing. The D gene and trimming were derived from the DNA, and the V and J assignments and clone size from that table. The table shows around 58,000 clones, with approximately 82% occurring only once. The germline V gene encodes CDR1 MNHEY and CDR2 SVGAGI. The trim removed 5 bases at V and 8 bases at J, leaving 7 bases unmatched. This CDR3 comprises 15 residues. This sequence was found in a human donor in a cohort sampled during active COVID-19. Sequences were obtained from peripheral blood. This rearrangement joins TRBV6-5 to TRBJ2-1; TRBD2 agrees at 12 bases. The CDR3 region is CASSTLAGGLDEQFF. The CDR3 DNA sequence: TGTGCCAGCAGTACTCTAGCGGGGGGGCTGGATGAGCAGTTCTTC.